The rows below give T cell receptor beta chains drawn from one sample of a study of blood T cell repertoires in COVID-19. The table came from immunoSEQ multiplex PCR; TCRdb's copy has only in-frame clones and leaves some out. Of roughly 200,000 clones in the sample, 82% are singletons; the top ten hold around 8%. The sequenced material came from peripheral blood. These receptors all come from a woman aged 55-70 years with COVID-19, enrolled during active disease. Both conserved end residues are trimmed from each CDR3. Fields, in order: V gene, CDR3 length, CDR3 protein.

TRBV19	13	ASSISRGANYGYT
TRBV3-1/TRBV3-2	13	ASSLRGRGNQPQH
TRBV5-5	15	ASSITMELHNTDTQY
TRBV24-1	9	ATSGGNEQF
TRBV7-3	10	ASSHGGDEQF
TRBV7-2	12	ASRSTGSNSPLH
TRBV6-4	13	ASRPPDRGLHTQY
TRBV28	13	ASSFYQGGGYGYT
TRBV30	14	ASLTPGLAGKYEQF
TRBV29-1	12	SALVPQVYNEQF
TRBV5-1	13	ASSLGVGQQETQY
TRBV7-6	13	ASAPQTAPDTEAF
TRBV9	13	ASSVSGQGTNEQY
TRBV5-4	14	ASSLAGRGGTDTQY
TRBV7-2	15	ASSNTAGTGETGELF
TRBV6-1	12	ASRMDYDGSPLH
TRBV19	12	ATSGGRSYNEQF
TRBV11-2	13	ASTTGDRVNTEAF
TRBV2	13	ASSGEGGATDTQY
TRBV7-3	14	ASSLNVAGGPDTQY
TRBV19	8	ASKLYGYT
TRBV5-1	14	ASSDYRVGVNTEAF
TRBV7-2	15	ASSSKVLAGPAYEQY
TRBV4-3	12	ASSPGQGSETQY
TRBV5-6	14	ASSLSGFIAKNIQY
TRBV6-2/TRBV6-3	11	ASSLGPGTEAF
TRBV5-6	13	ASSNSGPNTGELF
TRBV15	11	ATSAGLNTEAF
TRBV30	12	AWRRRGTYTEAF
TRBV6-8	14	ASWANSSLACDEQF
TRBV15	14	ATSRDPKRGTDTQY
TRBV7-9	15	ASSQPQGTNFNEKLF
TRBV2	11	ASSEHYNQPQH
TRBV28	9	ASSQRYGYT
TRBV28	13	ASSTLAGGTDTQY
TRBV15	17	ATSRDLGLVGRDMGPQH
TRBV19	12	ASSIRGARETQY
TRBV5-8	13	ASSFQGARTGELF
TRBV19	13	ASRLGGSSYNEQF
TRBV7-9	12	ASSDSNSNQPQH
TRBV20-1	14	SASTPSAIRADTQY
TRBV21-1	13	ASSGTSGVGETQY
TRBV7-9	11	ASSLLQGDIQY
TRBV5-1	13	ASSNRAGGLNEQF
TRBV9	14	ASSAPGQGDTDTQY
TRBV5-5	13	ASSLEQGLYNEQF
TRBV27	14	ASSFTSVGLRYEQY
TRBV27	11	ASRLRGNTEAF
TRBV27	17	ASNEFSLTRDRVCEKLF
TRBV19	13	ASSMTNWNTGELF
TRBV19	12	ASSTSGGTDTQY
TRBV7-9	13	ASSPPVAQYNEQF
TRBV7-2	12	ASSVPGIYNEQF
TRBV4-3	11	ASSQDYNQPQH
TRBV5-1	13	ASSQGQANNSPLH
TRBV21-1	15	ASSKVGESSYNSPLH
TRBV5-4	13	ASSFPGQLNTEAF
TRBV11-3	11	ASSLGRDNEQF
TRBV11-2	15	ASSYGTSGTSSYEQY
TRBV18	12	ASSRDSSNQPQH